This TCR beta chain was captured in a study of PD-L1 blockade in urothelial cancer. Overall study context: Patients began atezolizumab, 1,200 mg intravenously every 3 weeks, in about 2014.

The length of the CDR3 is 18 residues. Germline V gene lookup returns CDR1 MDHEN and CDR2 SYDVKM. J lost 7 bases, V lost 5 bases, and 13 bases had no gene match. Time point described: pretreatment peripheral blood. Spiked synthetic TCR analogs estimated absolute template abundance per PCR. TCRdb's table, derived via immunoSEQ multiplex PCR, lists solely in-frame clones and lacks some. The sample records 75,000 to 95,000 clones, approximately 86% being singletons. Sequencing used PBMCs, obtained around atezolizumab (anti-PD-L1) treatment. The TCR was taken from a man aged 35 to 55 with urothelial cancer. The chain is built from TRBV28 and TRBJ2-2; TRBD2 agrees at 13 bases. The CDR3: CASSITPGLAGLGGELFF. In DNA, the CDR3 is TGTGCCAGCAGTATCACCCCGGGACTAGCGGGATTGGGCGGGGAGCTGTTTTTT.